One sample yielded the 8 T cell receptor beta chains listed below, sequenced in a study of identical twins. MiXCR was run by TCRdb on the 5' RACE reads, yielding one entry per CDR3 protein. The sample has 690,000 or so distinct CDR3 sequences; around 8.3% are singletons. These data were likewise used in another study, on yellow fever vaccine responses in identical twins.

Sequenced material: PBMCs. These receptors originate from a woman aged 18-35 years in good health.

In its sample, this clonotype was seen a few times. The J gene is TRBJ2-7, the V gene TRBV29-1; D gene unclear. V was shortened by 1 base and J by 2 bases, with 6 bases between the two germline ends. Germline V gene lookup returns CDR1 SQVTM and CDR2 ANQGSEA. The CDR3 length is 12 residues. Here the CDR3 reads CSVEGVAYEQYF. The CDR3, as DNA: TGCAGCGTTGAAGGGGTAGCCTACGAGCAGTACTTC.

V is TRBV30 and J is TRBJ2-7; unclear D gene. Germline V gene data show CDR1 as GTSNPN and CDR2 as SVGIG (reference sequence). V was trimmed by 0 bases and J by 8 bases, leaving 11 bases between them. The CDR3 covers 12 residues. The CDR3 coding sequence is TGTGCCTGGAGTGTAGGGATCCGGCAGCAGTACTTC. Translated: CAWSVGIRQQYF.

This sequence joins TRBV6-1 and TRBJ2-7, with TRBD1 matching over 7 bases. The germline gives CDR1 MNHNS, CDR2 SASEGT. V lost 6 bases, J lost 0 bases, and 5 bases stayed unmatched. The CDR3 has 14 amino acids. Here the CDR3 DNA reads TGTGCCAGCAGAGGACAGGTTATCTCCTACGAGCAGTACTTC. This encodes CASRGQVISYEQYF.

Only a few counts were recorded for this clonotype. This rearrangement joins TRBV7-9 to TRBJ2-7, with TRBD1 matching over 11 bases. The CDR3 is 17 amino acids. Germline loops: CDR1 SEHNR, CDR2 FQNEAQ (reference sequence). V gave up 4 bases and J gave up 5 bases; unmatched junction bases: 13. For the CDR3, the DNA is TGTGCCAGCAGCTCCGAATGGACCGGGACAGGGGGTGACGAGCAGTACTTC. Translation gives CASSSEWTGTGGDEQYF. Filled out from reference TRBV7-9 and TRBJ2-7, the complete variable domain reads DTGVSQNPRHKITKRGQNVTFRCDPISEHNRLYWYRQTLGQGPEFLTYFQNEAQLEKSRLLSDRFSAERPKGSFSTLEIQRTEQGDSAMYLCASSSEWTGTGGDEQYFGPGTRLTVT.

There are many counts of this clonotype. V usage is TRBV6-1 and J usage is TRBJ2-7, with D tentatively TRBD1 (6 bases). The V gene's germline CDR1 is MNHNS and CDR2 SASEGT. This CDR3 contains 13 residues. V was clipped by 5 bases and J by 0 bases, with 8 bases between them. The DNA for the CDR3 is TGTGCCAGCAGTACAGGGATCTCCTACGAGCAGTACTTC. Its protein product is CASSTGISYEQYF.

This clonotype was detected only a few times. V gene TRBV7-2 combines with J gene TRBJ2-5; possible D gene TRBD1, 6 bases. V gave up 2 bases and J gave up 2 bases, with 12 bases separating them. The CDR3 has 15 residues. Germline V gene sequence: CDR1 SGHTA, CDR2 FQGNSA. The CDR3 coding sequence is TGTGCCAGCAGCTTATGGAAGGGGACACAAGAGACCCAGTACTTC. This translates into CASSLWKGTQETQYF.

CDR3 protein: CASTIGTGAYGYTF. CDR3 sequence (DNA): TGTGCCAGCACCATCGGGACAGGGGCATATGGCTACACCTTC. This chain uses TRBV7-9 with TRBJ1-2; 10 bases are shared with TRBD1. This CDR3 has 14 residues. Trimming at V came to 7 bases and at J to 5 bases, leaving 7 bases not matched to a gene. From germline, CDR1 is SEHNR and CDR2 FQNEAQ (reference sequence). The entire variable domain, with the rest obtained from reference TRBV7-9 and TRBJ1-2, is as follows: DTGVSQNPRHKITKRGQNVTFRCDPISEHNRLYWYRQTLGQGPEFLTYFQNEAQLEKSRLLSDRFSAERPKGSFSTLEIQRTEQGDSAMYLCASTIGTGAYGYTFGSGTRLTVV.

The chain couples TRBV6-4 to TRBJ2-3; D remains ambiguous. The ends were cut back, 0 bases at V and 0 bases at J, with 7 bases in the middle. Per germline, CDR1 MRHNA and CDR2 SNTAGT. There are 15 residues in the CDR3. The CDR3 DNA follows: TGTGCCAGCAGTGACTCCGGCGGTAGCACAGATACGCAGTATTTT. Translated: CASSDSGGSTDTQYF.